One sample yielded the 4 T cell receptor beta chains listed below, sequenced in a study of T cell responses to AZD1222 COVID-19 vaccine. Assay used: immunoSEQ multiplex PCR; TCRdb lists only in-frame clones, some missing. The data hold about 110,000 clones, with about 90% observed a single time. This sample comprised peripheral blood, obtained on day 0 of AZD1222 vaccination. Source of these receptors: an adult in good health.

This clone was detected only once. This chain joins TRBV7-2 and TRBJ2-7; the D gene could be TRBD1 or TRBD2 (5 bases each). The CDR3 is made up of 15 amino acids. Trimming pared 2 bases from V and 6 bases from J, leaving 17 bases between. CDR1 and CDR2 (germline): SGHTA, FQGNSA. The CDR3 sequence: CASSLFGTSGLEQYF. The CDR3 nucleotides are TGTGCCAGCAGCTTATTCGGGACGTCTGGCCTCGAGCAGTACTTC.

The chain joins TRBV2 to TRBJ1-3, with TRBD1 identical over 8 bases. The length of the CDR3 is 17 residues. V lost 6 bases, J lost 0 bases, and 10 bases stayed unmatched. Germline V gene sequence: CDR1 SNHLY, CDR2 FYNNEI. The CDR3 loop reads CASSAHRQGSSGNTIYF. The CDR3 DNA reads TGTGCCAGCAGCGCCCACCGACAGGGGAGCTCTGGAAACACCATATATTTT.

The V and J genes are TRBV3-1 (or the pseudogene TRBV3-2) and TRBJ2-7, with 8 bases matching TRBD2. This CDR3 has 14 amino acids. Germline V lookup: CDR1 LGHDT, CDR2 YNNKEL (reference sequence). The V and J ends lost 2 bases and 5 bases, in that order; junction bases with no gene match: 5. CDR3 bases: TGTGCCAGCAGCCAAATGCGGGGGGTGCACGAGCAGTACTTC. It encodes CASSQMRGVHEQYF.

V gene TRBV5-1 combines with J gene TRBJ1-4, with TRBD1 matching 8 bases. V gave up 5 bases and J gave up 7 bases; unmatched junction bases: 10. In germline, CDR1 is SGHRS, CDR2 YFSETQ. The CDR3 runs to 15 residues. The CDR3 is CASSFSTGVREKLFF. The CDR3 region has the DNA TGCGCCAGCAGTTTTTCGACAGGGGTTCGTGAAAAACTGTTTTTT.